These 9 T cell receptor beta chains were all obtained from the same sample, sequenced in a study of a mutant IDH1 vaccine in newly diagnosed glioma. The time point here: baseline, week 1 (first vaccination visit). Treatment described: pre-vaccination baseline after standard-of-care therapy. Profiling relied on immunoSEQ multiplex PCR, and the TCRdb table lists in-frame clones only, not all of them. In the table there are 70,000 or so clones, around four fifths of which are singletons. The material sequenced was peripheral blood mononuclear cells (PBMCs), taken from a glioma patient treated with radiotherapy, temozolomide or both. These receptor sequences come from a woman aged 18-29 years with glioma. Some clones in this sample may be carry-over from other donors' samples.

The V and J genes are TRBV5-6 and TRBJ2-7, with a possible D match to TRBD2 (5 bases). CDR1 is SGHDT and CDR2 is YYEEEE in the germline V gene. The germline V and J ends were trimmed by 2 bases and 2 bases, with 14 bases remaining between them. This CDR3 spans 15 amino acids. In nucleotides, the CDR3 is TGTGCCAGCAGCTTAATGATTAGCGCCGCCTACGAGCAGTACTTC. Translation: CASSLMISAAYEQYF.

The CDR3 protein is CASSLEAGVHYEQYF. In DNA, the CDR3 is TGTGCCAGCAGCTTGGAGGCTGGCGTGCACTACGAGCAGTACTTC. The chain uses TRBV5-4 and TRBJ2-7, with D uncertain. CDR3 size: 15 residues. Germline V gene data show CDR1 as SGHNT and CDR2 as YYREEE (reference sequence). V lost 0 bases and J lost 3, with 13 bases in between.

The chain employs TRBV14 and TRBJ2-5, with a tentative D call TRBD1 (7 bases). The CDR3 totals 14 residues. The V end lost 7 bases, the J end lost 4 bases, and 16 bases lay between the germline ends. In germline, CDR1 is SGHDN, CDR2 FVKESK. CDR3 sequence (DNA): TGTGCCAGCAACGGCAGGGGGGCGGGAGAGACCCAGTACTTC. Amino acid sequence: CASNGRGAGETQYF.

The V and J genes are TRBV13 and TRBJ2-7; 7 positions agree with TRBD1. The germline V gene has CDR1 PRHDT and CDR2 FYEKMQ (reference sequence). Unmatched junction bases numbered 8, after V lost 5 bases and J lost 7 bases. CDR3 length: 13 amino acids. CDR3 protein: CASSPIDREEQYF. CDR3 sequence (DNA): TGTGCCAGCAGCCCTATCGACAGGGAGGAGCAGTACTTC.

This clone has a handful of counts. The rearrangement joins TRBV2 to TRBJ1-1; no clear D gene. V dropped 0 bases and J dropped 0 bases, with 5 bases sitting between them. From germline, CDR1 is SNHLY and CDR2 FYNNEI. The CDR3 runs to 14 residues. The CDR3 loop reads CASSEAYMNTEAFF. The CDR3 bases are TGTGCCAGCAGTGAAGCGTACATGAACACTGAAGCTTTCTTT.

This clone showed up just once. The rearrangement joins TRBV7-6 to TRBJ1-6; tentatively, D is TRBD1 (6 bases). CDR3 length equals 16 residues. V was trimmed by 5 bases and J by 7 bases, leaving 18 bases between them. Germline CDR1 SGHVS, CDR2 FNYEAQ. The CDR3 here is CASSNLEEGVNSPLHF. In DNA form, the CDR3 reads TGTGCCAGCAGCAACCTCGAGGAGGGGGTGAATTCACCCCTCCACTTT.

The chain carries TRBV4-1 and TRBJ1-4; D is ambiguous. Trimming cost V 0 bases and J 2 bases, with 7 bases left between them. The germline CDR1 and CDR2 sequences are MGHRA and YSYEKL. The CDR3 is made up of 15 amino acids. CDR3 protein: CASSQDWVTNEKLFF. In DNA, the CDR3 is TGCGCCAGCAGCCAAGATTGGGTTACTAATGAAAAACTGTTTTTT.

The rearrangement uses TRBV9 and TRBJ1-5, with D hard to call. The V and J ends lost 0 bases and 0 bases respectively, with 7 bases between them. CDR3 length equals 15 residues. Germline CDR1 reads SGDLS; CDR2 reads YYNGEE. This CDR3 reads CASSVEGYSNQPQHF. The CDR3 nucleotides are TGTGCCAGCAGCGTAGAGGGATATAGCAATCAGCCCCAGCATTTT. Supplemented by reference TRBV9 and TRBJ1-5, the full variable domain reads DSGVTQTPKHLITATGQRVTLRCSPRSGDLSVYWYQQSLDQGLQFLIQYYNGEERAKGNILERFSAQQFPDLHSELNLSSLELGDSALYFCASSVEGYSNQPQHFGDGTRLSIL.

Written as DNA, the CDR3 is TGTGCCAGCAGCTTAGAGAGAGCGAAGGCGTCTGGCTACACCTTC. Encoded protein: CASSLERAKASGYTF. The rearrangement uses TRBV7-2 and TRBJ1-2; D is unresolved. The CDR3 is made up of 15 amino acids. Germline CDR1 SGHTA, CDR2 FQGNSA. Trimming cost V 1 base and J 7 bases, with 16 bases left between them.